The following is a TCR beta chain sequence with its context. This clone was counted a few times. There is no known antigen for this receptor. Per-nucleotide qualities are absent, and no much larger clonotype sits a single base away. CDR1 is given as SGHVS and CDR2 as FQNEAQ, both from the germline V gene. V gives up 7 bases and J gives up 1 base, and the segment between their germline ends measures 16 bases. Reading from cysteine to phenylalanine, the CDR3 counts 15 amino acids. Only the CDR3 DNA stays, 45 bases, in frame from base 1. Peripheral blood and lesional scalp punch biopsies were obtained from patients with alopecia areata. PBMCs were isolated by density centrifugation and stained for CD3, CD4 and CD8, after which CD4+ and CD8+ T cells were sorted on a FACSAria. As part of a multicenter biomarker study, untreated alopecia areata patients were recruited. For about five biomarker-study patients, blood CD8+ T cells were further sorted into NKG2D-low and NKG2D-high fractions.

The sample comes from a study of CD8+ T cells in alopecia areata (dated by TCRdb to between 2017 and 2018). Concerning the study at large: In both human patients and the C3H/HeJ mouse model, the study applied high-throughput TCRbeta sequencing to look at T cell clonal expansion in alopecia areata. The RNA source kit depended on sample type: the PAXgene miRNA kit for fixed scalp, the miRNeasy kit for PBMCs, and the RNeasy kit for mouse skin. TCRbeta CDR3 regions were amplified by immunoSEQ multiplex PCR with 35 Vbeta forward and 13 Jbeta reverse primers. Scalp clonality was compared across normal scalp (n=4), patchy alopecia areata scalp (n=8), and alopecia totalis/universalis scalp (n=8). Human TCRbeta sequencing covered scalp tissue and sorted CD4+ and CD8+ peripheral blood T cells from patchy and totalis/universalis alopecia areata patients and healthy controls. Findings and caveats that apply to the study as a whole: TCR sequences shared between patients were less clear than in mice, possibly partly because of HLA diversity in the patient population. Unlike mouse skin, which is dominated by gammadelta T cells, normal human skin has resident alphabeta T cells that are also sequenced, and this complicates analysis of the scalp TCR repertoire. Compared with normal scalp, lesional scalp, particularly in alopecia totalis/universalis, had higher clonality and more expanded CD8+ clones, which suggests antigenic drive.

Libraries were prepared through the immunoSEQ multiplex PCR assay. To provide template for TCR sequencing, every sample had RNA extracted and reverse transcribed into cDNA. SuperScript III was used for first-strand cDNA synthesis, primed with a 2:1 mix of oligo-dT and random hexamers. A synthetic immune receptor repertoire was used to gauge amplification bias, and whatever bias remained was removed computationally. The authors processed their data as follows. After raw reads were preprocessed to remove errors, the CDR3 was defined following IMGT conventions as running from the conserved cysteine to phenylalanine. Clonality was computed by normalizing Shannon entropy by log2 of the number of productive unique TCRs and subtracting the result from 1. Scalp TCRbeta sequences were cross-referenced with sorted blood CD4 and CD8 repertoires so that the CD4 or CD8 identity of scalp clones could be inferred. TCRdb stores this immuneACCESS table with in-frame sequences only. Part of the clones is absent; in the studies checked, under half of the shortfall reflects unresolved V genes, and no reason is known for the rest. Clonal size and the V and J genes are those of that table, whereas D and trimming came from the DNA. This sample holds 100,000 to 150,000 clones; around 50% were observed only once. The top ten clones comprise over 9.5% of the sample.

Sequencing was carried out using NKG2D-low CD8+ T cells sorted from blood. The cell subset or site label on this specimen signifies: sorted CD8+ NKG2D-low blood T cells. Recombination joined TRBV7-8 with TRBJ2-5; D gene: possibly TRBD2, on 5 matching bases. This clonotype originated in a human donor with alopecia areata. The CDR3 protein is CASTPAETTQETQYF. Read as DNA, the sequence is TGTGCCAGCACCCCGGCGGAGACTACCCAAGAGACCCAGTACTTC.